Sequencing of this T cell receptor beta chain was carried out in a study of neurological immune-mediated disorders. This clonotype was observed at least ten times. Its antigen is as yet unknown. The sorted libraries started from 850,000 to 1,000,000 CD4+ or CD8+ T cells. Points from the study as a whole: HTLV-1-associated myelopathy showed the most TCR clonal expansion; multiple sclerosis the least, below healthy controls. Expanded clones shared no CDR3 amino acid sequences across subjects, suggesting private repertoires in all groups.

Germline CDR1 reads SGHRS; CDR2 reads YFSETQ. V shed 0 bases, J shed 2 bases, and the junction held 3 bases outside the gene matches. This CDR3 is built from 17 residues. 5'RACE with 10-nucleotide random UMIs generated the cDNA. TCRdb reprocessed the 5' RACE reads via MiXCR and lists one record per CDR3 protein. This sample has about 41,000 distinct CDR3 sequences; about 15% occur once, and the top ten carry roughly 3.4%. The receptor's source is a woman aged 55-70 years with HTLV-1-associated myelopathy (HAM/TSP). The chain combines TRBV5-1 with TRBJ2-2, with 11 positions matching TRBD2. The specimen was CD4+ T cells from blood. CDR3 loop: CASSLDSGGANTGELFF. CDR3 bases: TGCGCCAGCAGCTTGGATAGCGGGGGGGCCAACACCGGGGAGCTGTTTTTT.